This TCR beta chain was obtained from a study of blood T cell repertoires in COVID-19. Study background: The origin of the acute and convalescent COVID-19 samples was the United States, Italy and Spain. The analysed material was cDNA or gDNA that came from T cells, B-cell-depleted T cells, or PBMCs.

In the original processing: Researchers report that nucleated cell counts were estimated from reference gene primer amplification. Here immunoSEQ multiplex PCR was the method, and the copy in TCRdb shows in-frame clones only, minus some. D and trimming come from the DNA, and the V and J calls and clone size come from that table. The data hold 100,000 or so clones, with about 76% observed a single time. The CDR3 has 13 amino acids. The germline V gene encodes CDR1 KGHSH and CDR2 LQKENI. V gave up 5 bases and J gave up 8 bases; unmatched junction bases: 6. The V gene is TRBV18, the J gene TRBJ1-5, with 7 bases matching TRBD1. This receptor was obtained from a woman aged 70-85 years with acute or convalescent COVID-19. What was sequenced was peripheral blood. CDR3 loop: CASSTGTDEPQHF. Here the CDR3 DNA reads TGTGCCAGCTCAACAGGGACAGACGAGCCCCAGCATTTT.